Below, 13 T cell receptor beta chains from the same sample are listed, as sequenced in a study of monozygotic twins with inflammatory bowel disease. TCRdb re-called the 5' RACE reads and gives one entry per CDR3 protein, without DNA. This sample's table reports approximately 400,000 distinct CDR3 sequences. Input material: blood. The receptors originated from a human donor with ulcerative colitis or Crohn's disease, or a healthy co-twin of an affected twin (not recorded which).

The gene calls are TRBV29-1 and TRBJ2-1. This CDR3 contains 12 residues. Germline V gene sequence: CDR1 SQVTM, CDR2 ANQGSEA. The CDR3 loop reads CSAGSSYNEQFF.

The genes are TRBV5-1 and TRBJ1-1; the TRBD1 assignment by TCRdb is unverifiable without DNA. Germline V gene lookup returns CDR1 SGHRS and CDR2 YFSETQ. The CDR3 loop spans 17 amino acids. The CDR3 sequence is CASSLVGQGAGRTEAFF.

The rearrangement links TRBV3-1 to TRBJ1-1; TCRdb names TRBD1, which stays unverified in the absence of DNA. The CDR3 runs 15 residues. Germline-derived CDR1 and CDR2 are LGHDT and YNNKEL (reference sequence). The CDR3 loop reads CASSQYESGWTEAFF.

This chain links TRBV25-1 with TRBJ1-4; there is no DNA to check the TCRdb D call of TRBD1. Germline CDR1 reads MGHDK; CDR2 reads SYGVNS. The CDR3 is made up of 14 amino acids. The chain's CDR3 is CASFRRRTNEKLFF.

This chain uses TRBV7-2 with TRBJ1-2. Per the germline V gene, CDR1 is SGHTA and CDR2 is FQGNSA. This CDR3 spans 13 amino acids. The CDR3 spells CASSLLANYGYTF. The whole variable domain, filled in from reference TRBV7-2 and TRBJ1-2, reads GAGVSQSPSNKVTEKGKDVELRCDPISGHTALYWYRQSLGQGLEFLIYFQGNSAPDKSGLPSDRFSAERTGGSVSTLTIQRTQQEDSAVYLCASSLLANYGYTFGSGTRLTVV.

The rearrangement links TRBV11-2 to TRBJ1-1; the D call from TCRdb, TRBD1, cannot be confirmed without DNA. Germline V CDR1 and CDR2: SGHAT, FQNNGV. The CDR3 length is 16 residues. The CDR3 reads CASSLRSGLGTGEAFF.

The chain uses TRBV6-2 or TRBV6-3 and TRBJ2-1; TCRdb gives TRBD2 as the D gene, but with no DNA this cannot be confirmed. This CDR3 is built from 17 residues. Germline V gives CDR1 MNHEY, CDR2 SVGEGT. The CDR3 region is CASSRGAVLSSYNEQFF.

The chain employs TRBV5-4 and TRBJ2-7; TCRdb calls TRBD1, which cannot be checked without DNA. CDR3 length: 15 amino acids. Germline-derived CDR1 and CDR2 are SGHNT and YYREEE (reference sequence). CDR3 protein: CASSLTGTGKYEQYF.

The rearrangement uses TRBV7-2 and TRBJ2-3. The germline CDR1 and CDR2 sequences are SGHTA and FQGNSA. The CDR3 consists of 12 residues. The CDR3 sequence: CASSRYTDTQYF.

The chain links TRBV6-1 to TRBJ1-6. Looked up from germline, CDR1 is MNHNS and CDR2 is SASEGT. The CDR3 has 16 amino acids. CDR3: CASTLPGSSYNSPLHF.

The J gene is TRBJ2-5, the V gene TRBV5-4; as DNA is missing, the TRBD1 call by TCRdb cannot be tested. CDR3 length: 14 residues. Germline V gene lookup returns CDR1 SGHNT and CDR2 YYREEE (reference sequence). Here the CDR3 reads CASSDRGPAETQYF. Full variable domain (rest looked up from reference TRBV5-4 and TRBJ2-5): ETGVTQSPTHLIKTRGQQVTLRCSSQSGHNTVSWYQQALGQGPQFIFQYYREEENGRGNFPPRFSGLQFPNYSSELNVNALELDDSALYLCASSDRGPAETQYFGPGTRLLVL.

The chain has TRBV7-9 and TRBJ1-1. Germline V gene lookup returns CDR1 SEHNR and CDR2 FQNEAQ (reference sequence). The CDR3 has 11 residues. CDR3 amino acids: CAWEGNTEAFF.

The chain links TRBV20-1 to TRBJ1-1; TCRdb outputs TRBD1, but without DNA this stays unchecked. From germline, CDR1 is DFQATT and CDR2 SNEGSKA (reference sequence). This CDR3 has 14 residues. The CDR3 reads CSKSRAGSSTEAFF.